The rows below give T cell receptor beta chains drawn from one sample of a study of blood T cell repertoires in COVID-19. TCRdb's copy holds only in-frame clones and misses some; the assay was immunoSEQ multiplex PCR. The table records about 210,000 clones, roughly 90% of them present only once. Input material: peripheral blood. These receptors were collected from a woman aged 40 to 50 with acute or convalescent COVID-19. Each CDR3 is given with its conserved first and last residue. The order of the fields is J gene, V gene, clone size, D gene, CDR3 protein, CDR3 DNA. D genes are given only for firm matches. A clone size is listed for some rows: how often the clone was seen (once, few, many), or a class if it is expanded.

>TRBJ1-6|TRBV5-1|NA|TRBD1
CASRMIYRGNSPLHF
TGCGCCAGCAGGATGATCTACAGGGGTAATTCACCCCTCCACTTT
>TRBJ1-1|TRBV19|NA|NA
CASSIGRRTEAFF
TGTGCCAGTAGTATCGGACGGAGGACTGAAGCTTTCTTT
>TRBJ2-3|TRBV5-4|NA|NA
CASSLPGSDTQYF
TGTGCCAGCAGCTTGCCAGGGTCAGATACGCAGTATTTT
>TRBJ1-4|TRBV15|NA|TRBD1
CATSRGTGVNEKLFF
TGTGCCACCAGCAGAGGGACAGGGGTAAATGAAAAACTGTTTTTT
>TRBJ1-1|TRBV19|NA|NA
CASGLTRNTEAFF
TGTGCCAGTGGACTCACGAGGAACACTGAAGCTTTCTTT
>TRBJ1-2|TRBV2|NA|NA
CASSVDSSNYGYTF
TGTGCCAGCAGTGTTGACAGTTCCAACTATGGCTACACCTTC
>TRBJ2-5|TRBV12-5|once|NA
CASGSGNQETQYF
TGTGCTAGTGGTAGCGGAAACCAAGAGACCCAGTACTTC
>TRBJ1-4|TRBV5-1|NA|TRBD1
CASKPRRGQGGEKLFF
TGCGCCAGCAAGCCGAGACGAGGACAGGGCGGTGAAAAACTGTTTTTT
>TRBJ2-1|TRBV9|NA|NA
CASSGPGTLGGEQFF
TGTGCCAGCAGCGGTCCCGGGACCCTAGGGGGTGAGCAGTTCTTC
>TRBJ1-5|TRBV6-5|NA|NA
CASRIHRVSQPQHF
TGTGCCAGCAGGATACACAGGGTCAGCCAGCCCCAGCATTTT
>TRBJ1-4|TRBV5-1|once|NA
CASSSEESHSTNEKLFF
TGCGCCAGCAGCTCAGAGGAGTCCCATTCAACTAATGAAAAACTGTTTTTT
>TRBJ1-6|TRBV19|NA|NA
CASSTGLNSPLHF
TGTGCCAGTAGCACAGGGCTCAATTCACCCCTCCACTTT
>TRBJ2-1|TRBV19|NA|TRBD2
CASSLSGGLNEQFF
TGTGCCAGTAGTCTTAGCGGGGGCTTAAATGAGCAGTTCTTC
>TRBJ2-1|TRBV27|NA|NA
CASSLYGGPSGNEQFF
TGTGCCAGCAGTTTATACGGGGGGCCCTCGGGGAATGAGCAGTTCTTC
>TRBJ1-1|TRBV5-1|NA|NA
CASSLEGLLGYTEAFF
TGCGCCAGCAGCTTGGAAGGACTCCTTGGGTACACTGAAGCTTTCTTT
>TRBJ1-2|TRBV5-4|NA|NA
CASSLGDTRGIIYGYTF
TGTGCCAGCAGCTTGGGAGACACTAGGGGGATAATCTATGGCTACACCTTC
>TRBJ1-2|TRBV5-4|NA|TRBD1
CASSLKTGGYGYTF
TGTGCCAGCAGCTTGAAGACAGGGGGCTATGGCTACACCTTC
>TRBJ1-4|TRBV10-3|NA|NA
CAISSSGVEKLFF
TGTGCCATCAGTTCCTCAGGGGTCGAAAAACTGTTTTTT
>TRBJ1-5|TRBV6-1|NA|TRBD1
CASSERDRGLNQPQHF
TGTGCCAGCAGTGAAAGGGACAGGGGCCTTAATCAGCCCCAGCATTTT
>TRBJ1-2|TRBV27|few|NA
CASSFFGSNYGYTF
TGTGCCAGCAGTTTTTTCGGTTCAAACTATGGCTACACCTTC
>TRBJ2-6|TRBV5-6|NA|NA
CASSLGPFAGSGANVLTF
TGTGCCAGCAGCCTGGGCCCTTTTGCGGGTTCTGGGGCCAACGTCCTGACTTTC
>TRBJ1-1|TRBV10-3|once|NA
CAIKGRGTLQMNTEAFF
TGTGCCATCAAGGGGCGGGGGACCCTACAAATGAATACTGAAGCTTTCTTT
>TRBJ2-5|TRBV4-2|NA|TRBD2
CASSRSSEGGGPTETQYF
TGTGCCAGCAGCCGGAGTAGCGAGGGCGGGGGGCCGACAGAGACCCAGTACTTC
>TRBJ2-5|TRBV7-9|NA|TRBD2
CASSLVGGLAGQETQYF
TGTGCCAGCAGCTTAGTAGGGGGACTAGCGGGGCAAGAGACCCAGTACTTC
>TRBJ2-1|TRBV7-9|NA|TRBD2
CASSNRIGTSQRNEQFF
TGTGCCAGCAGCAATCGAATAGGGACTAGCCAAAGGAATGAGCAGTTCTTC
>TRBJ1-2|TRBV28|NA|TRBD1
CASSSTGTGYYGYTF
TGTGCCAGCAGTTCTACCGGGACAGGTTACTATGGCTACACCTTC
>TRBJ2-2|TRBV7-9|NA|NA
CASSHFSNTGELFF
TGTGCCAGCAGCCACTTTTCCAACACCGGGGAGCTGTTTTTT
>TRBJ1-6|TRBV5-1|NA|TRBD1
CASSLRQGGNSPLHF
TGCGCCAGCAGCTTGAGACAGGGGGGTAATTCACCCCTCCACTTT
>TRBJ2-1|TRBV10-3|NA|TRBD1
CAIRRTGGNEQFF
TGTGCCATCAGAAGGACAGGGGGCAATGAGCAGTTCTTC
>TRBJ1-3|TRBV6-1|NA|NA
CASSEAEGAGNTIYF
TGTGCCAGCAGTGAAGCTGAGGGGGCTGGAAACACCATATATTTT
>TRBJ2-2|TRBV5-6|NA|TRBD2
CASSSPGLVTPGELFF
TGTGCCAGCAGCTCCCCGGGACTAGTGACTCCCGGGGAGCTGTTTTTT
>TRBJ2-2|TRBV6-5|NA|NA
CASSRGAPNTGELFF
TGTGCCAGCAGCCGCGGGGCCCCGAACACCGGGGAGCTGTTTTTT
>TRBJ2-1|TRBV20-1|NA|NA
CSASAGNEQFF
TGCAGTGCTAGTGCGGGTAATGAGCAGTTCTTC
>TRBJ1-5|TRBV5-5|NA|NA
CASRPGRGGQPQHF
TGTGCCAGCAGACCAGGGAGAGGGGGTCAGCCCCAGCATTTT
>TRBJ2-3|TRBV12-3/TRBV12-4|NA|NA
CASILGAIDTQYF
TGTGCCAGCATCCTAGGAGCCATAGATACGCAGTATTTT
>TRBJ1-3|TRBV9|NA|NA
CASSPQQGTGNTIYF
TGTGCCAGCAGCCCCCAACAGGGAACTGGAAACACCATATATTTT
>TRBJ2-2|TRBV5-1|NA|TRBD1
CASSLVTGANTGELFF
TGCGCCAGCAGCTTGGTGACAGGGGCGAACACCGGGGAGCTGTTTTTT
>TRBJ2-3|TRBV2|NA|NA
CASRYITDTQYF
TGTGCCAGCAGATACATCACAGATACGCAGTATTTT
>TRBJ2-1|TRBV11-2|few|TRBD1
CASSLSQGAHRAQFF
TGTGCCAGCAGCTTGTCACAGGGGGCGCATAGGGCGCAGTTCTTC
>TRBJ1-2|TRBV21-1|NA|NA
CASSCPARGDRGYGYTF
TGTGCCAGCAGCTGCCCGGCACGGGGCGACAGGGGCTATGGCTACACCTTC
>TRBJ1-3|TRBV18|NA|NA
CASSPAGGVNTIYF
TGTGCCAGCTCACCAGCAGGAGGCGTAAACACCATATATTTT
>TRBJ1-2|TRBV9|NA|TRBD1
CASSERYRDRVPYGYTF
TGTGCCAGCAGCGAGCGATACCGGGACAGGGTCCCCTATGGCTACACCTTC
>TRBJ1-1|TRBV4-1|once|NA
CASSQRDKLNTEAFF
TGCGCCAGCAGCCAGAGGGACAAGTTAAACACTGAAGCTTTCTTT
>TRBJ1-2|TRBV7-9|NA|NA
CASSLPGGSNYGYTF
TGTGCCAGCAGCTTACCGGGGGGCTCAAACTATGGCTACACCTTC
>TRBJ2-2|TRBV2|NA|NA
CASSDSSAGELFF
TGTGCCAGCAGTGATAGTTCGGCCGGGGAGCTGTTTTTT
>TRBJ1-2|TRBV2|NA|NA
CASIATGIGYGYTF
TGTGCCAGCATCGCCACAGGGATAGGCTATGGCTACACCTTC
>TRBJ1-2|TRBV2|NA|TRBD1
CASTDRGHGYTF
TGTGCCAGTACTGACAGGGGACATGGCTACACCTTC
>TRBJ1-2|TRBV5-1|NA|TRBD1
CASSLVGQGEVDYGYTF
TGCGCCAGCAGCTTGGTGGGACAGGGGGAGGTAGACTATGGCTACACCTTC